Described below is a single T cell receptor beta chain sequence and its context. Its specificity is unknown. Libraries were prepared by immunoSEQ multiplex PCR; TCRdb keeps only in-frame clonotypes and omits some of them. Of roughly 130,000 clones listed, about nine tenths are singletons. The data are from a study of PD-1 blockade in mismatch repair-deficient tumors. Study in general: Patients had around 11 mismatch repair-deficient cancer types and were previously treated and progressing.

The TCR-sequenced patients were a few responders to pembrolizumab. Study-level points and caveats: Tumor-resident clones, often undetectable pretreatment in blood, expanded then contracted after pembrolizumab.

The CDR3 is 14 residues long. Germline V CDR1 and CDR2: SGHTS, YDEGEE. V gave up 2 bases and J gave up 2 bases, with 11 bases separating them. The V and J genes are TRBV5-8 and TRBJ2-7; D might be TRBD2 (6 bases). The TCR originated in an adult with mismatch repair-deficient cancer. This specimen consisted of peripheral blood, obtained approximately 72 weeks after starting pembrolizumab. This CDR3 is CASSFRGATYEQYF. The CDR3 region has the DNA TGTGCCAGCAGCTTTCGCGGGGCAACCTACGAGCAGTACTTC.